This T cell receptor beta chain was identified during a study of cytomegalovirus exposure and HLA in healthy donors. Concerning this clone: Its antigen is still unknown.

Method: immunoSEQ multiplex PCR; TCRdb's copy keeps in-frame clones and lacks some. Of some 160,000 clones listed, 88% were seen once; the top ten hold around 3%. Study outcomes and limitations: The classifier reportedly diagnosed cytomegalovirus status with high sensitivity and specificity. Associated with cytomegalovirus, according to the listing, were fewer than 200 TCR beta chains.

The sequenced material came from PBMCs. The source of this sequence is a man aged 18 to 30 in good health and CMV-seronegative.

CDR3 bases: TGTGCCAGCTCACTCGCGGGATCCGGTGGAGAGACCCAGTACTTC. Its protein product is CASSLAGSGGETQYF. This chain uses TRBV18 with TRBJ2-5; D possibly corresponds to TRBD2 (6 bases). Germline V gene data show CDR1 as KGHSH and CDR2 as LQKENI. Deletions cut 4 bases from V and 4 bases from J, with 16 bases between. There are 15 residues in the CDR3. The full variable domain, in which reference TRBV18 and TRBJ2-5 provide the parts outside the CDR3, is NAGVMQNPRHLVRRRGQEARLRCSPMKGHSHVYWYRQLPEEGLKFMVYLQKENIIDESGMPKERFSAEFPKEGPSILRIQQVVRGDSAAYFCASSLAGSGGETQYFGPGTRLLVL.